This T cell receptor beta chain was recovered during a study of blood T cell repertoires in COVID-19. For the study at large: Sites in the United States, Italy and Spain provided acute and convalescent COVID-19 samples. From T cells, B-cell-depleted T cells, or PBMCs came the material, which was cDNA or gDNA.

The junction had 10 bases not matched to a gene; V was cut back by 7 bases and J by 4 bases. Looked up from germline, CDR1 is SGHTA and CDR2 is FQGNSA. This CDR3 region has 15 residues. Original handling: Nucleated cell number was recorded as an estimate derived from reference gene primer amplification. Only in-frame clones appear in the TCRdb table, and some are missing; sequencing was by immunoSEQ multiplex PCR. The V and J calls and clone size are taken from that table; D and trimming were inferred from the DNA. The sample gives approximately 27,000 clones, 85% to 90% of which show up once; around 9.1% is in the top ten.

The specimen was peripheral blood. The source is a man between 60 and 75 years old with acute or convalescent COVID-19. The genes are TRBV7-2 and TRBJ1-3; 7 nucleotides agree with TRBD1. CDR3 coding DNA: TGTGCCAGCATGGCAGACAGGGCTTCGGGAAACACCATATATTTT. Its translation is CASMADRASGNTIYF.